The TCR beta chain under discussion was sequenced for a study of shared clonotypes between healthy human individuals. Negatively enriched CD4+ T cells were divided by CD45RA into naive and memory. Comment on this clone: Other nucleotide sequences in the sample specify the same CDR3.

CDR1 is SGHRS and CDR2 is YFSETQ in the germline V gene. The CDR3 is 13 amino acids. Trimming took 1 base from V and 3 from J, leaving 7 bases between them. The repertoire was sequenced with immunoSEQ multiplex PCR; TCRdb's copy has only in-frame clones and lacks some. The sample shows a few million clones, over 90% of them seen only once. The material sequenced was naive CD4+ T cells from PBMCs. Subset of the sample: CD45RA+ positively selected. This receptor was identified in a man between 18 and 35 years old in good health. Some clones in this sample may be carry-over from other donors' samples. V is TRBV5-1 and J is TRBJ2-5, with D perhaps matching TRBD2 (6 bases). CDR3 sequence: CASSLTGEETQYF. In nucleotides, the CDR3 is TGCGCCAGCAGCTTGACGGGAGAAGAGACCCAGTACTTC.